The entry that follows covers one TCR beta chain sequence. The authors amplified TCR beta CDR3 regions, and they did so from RNA transcripts for repertoire sequencing. The workflow started with a first-round RT-PCR run with HTBI primers and then moved on to a second-round multiplex PCR. TCRdb independently ran MiXCR on the multiplex PCR reads; one entry per CDR3 protein. The repertoire holds a few hundred thousand distinct CDR3 sequences, just over 15% seen once, with around 7% in the top ten. This specimen comes from a study of Graves' ophthalmopathy and Graves' hyperthyroidism. CDR1 LNHDA and CDR2 SQIVND come from the germline V gene (reference sequence). This CDR3 has 15 amino acids. V was pared by 3 bases and J by 6 bases, with 17 bases between.

The sequenced sample was peripheral blood. The receptor was derived from a woman aged 18-29 years with stable Graves' hyperthyroidism. The rearrangement joins TRBV19 to TRBJ1-2; the D gene is possibly TRBD1 (6 bases). CDR3 sequence: CASSIQRRGFDGYTF. CDR3 bases: TGTGCCAGTAGTATCCAGAGGAGGGGGTTCGATGGCTACACCTTC.